This passage covers 13 T cell receptor beta chains from one sample sequenced in a study of T cell responses to AZD1222 COVID-19 vaccine. Here immunoSEQ multiplex PCR was the method, and the copy in TCRdb shows in-frame clones only, minus some. The data hold around 200,000 clones, with approximately 91% observed a single time. The input for sequencing was peripheral blood, taken on day 0 of AZD1222 vaccination. The receptor source for this set is an adult in good health.

The chain joins TRBV5-5 to TRBJ2-4; D unclear. This CDR3 has 16 residues. Germline assignment: CDR1 SGHKS and CDR2 YYEKEE (reference sequence). The V end was cut by 0 bases, the J end by 1 base, with 11 bases between. CDR3 in amino acids: CASSLEGIGAKNIQYF. CDR3 sequence (DNA): TGTGCCAGCAGCTTGGAAGGAATCGGTGCCAAAAACATTCAGTACTTC.

The rearrangement uses TRBV6-5 and TRBJ2-4, with TRBD1 matching over 11 bases. Per germline, CDR1 MNHEY and CDR2 SVGAGI. This CDR3 region has 15 residues. V lost 3 bases, J lost 7 bases, and 5 bases stayed unmatched. CDR3 amino acids: CASSYFGDRGNIQYF. The CDR3 DNA reads TGTGCCAGCAGTTATTTTGGGGACAGGGGGAACATTCAGTACTTC.

The chain employs TRBV5-3 and TRBJ1-6; TRBD1 aligns across 7 bases. TRBV5-3 qualifies as an ORF whose function is uncertain. CDR3 size: 15 residues. Losses at the gene ends were 8 bases for V and 0 bases for J; bases not matched to a gene: 5. The CDR3 DNA sequence: TGTGCCAGCCGGCGACAGGGCTCCTATAATTCACCCCTCCACTTT. Its protein product is CASRRQGSYNSPLHF.

The genes are TRBV27 and TRBJ1-2; 7 nucleotides align to TRBD1. J lost 8 bases, V lost 0 bases, and 9 bases had no gene match. The CDR3 is 15 amino acids. Germline assignment: CDR1 MNHEY and CDR2 SMNVEV (reference sequence). The CDR3 loop reads CASSLSPRTGRGYTF. CDR3 nucleotide sequence: TGTGCCAGCAGTTTATCCCCCCGGACAGGACGGGGCTACACCTTC.

The chain combines TRBV9 with TRBJ2-1, with 11 bases matching TRBD2. CDR3 length: 16 amino acids. The germline V gene encodes CDR1 SGDLS and CDR2 YYNGEE. V was pared by 0 bases and J by 5 bases, with 4 bases of the junction left unmatched. CDR3 bases: TGTGCCAGCAGCGTAGGACCGGGACTAGCGGACAATGAGCAGTTCTTC. It yields the protein CASSVGPGLADNEQFF.

The chain couples TRBV14 to TRBJ2-7; no reliable D call. V was shortened by 2 bases and J by 3 bases, with 5 bases between the two germline ends. The CDR3 totals 12 residues. The germline V gene encodes CDR1 SGHDN and CDR2 FVKESK. This CDR3 is CASSQSRYEQYF. The CDR3 DNA follows: TGTGCCAGCAGCCAATCGCGCTACGAGCAGTACTTC.

The chain links TRBV7-8 to TRBJ2-3; 10 nucleotides match TRBD2. Trimming removed 3 bases from V and 1 base from J; junction bases left unmatched: 4. This CDR3 has 16 amino acids. Germline CDR1 SGHVS, CDR2 FQNEAQ. CDR3 amino acids: CASSFIGTSGTDTQYF. The DNA for the CDR3 is TGTGCCAGCAGCTTCATCGGGACTAGCGGCACAGATACGCAGTATTTT. Drawing the rest from reference TRBV7-8 and TRBJ2-3, the complete variable domain is GAGVSQSPRYKVAKRGQDVALRCDPISGHVSLFWYQQALGQGPEFLTYFQNEAQLDKSGLPSDRFFAERPEGSVSTLKIQRTQQEDSAVYLCASSFIGTSGTDTQYFGPGTRLTVL.

The CDR3 loop is CATSQGQYQPQHF. In DNA form, the CDR3 reads TGTGCCACCAGCCAGGGTCAATATCAGCCCCAGCATTTT. The genes are TRBV15 and TRBJ1-5, with D maybe TRBD1 (5 bases). CDR1 and CDR2 (germline): LNHNV, YYDKDF (reference sequence). This CDR3 has 13 residues. V was pared by 5 bases and J by 5 bases, with 10 bases between.

The chain couples TRBV5-1 to TRBJ2-5, with a possible D match to TRBD2 (7 bases). The CDR3 runs to 15 residues. Trimming removed 0 bases at V and 5 bases at J, with 14 bases between. Germline V gene data show CDR1 as SGHRS and CDR2 as YFSETQ. In nucleotides, the CDR3 is TGCGCCAGCAGCTTGGCGGGGGGCGGTCTGGAGACCCAGTACTTC. Translating gives CASSLAGGGLETQYF.

This chain connects TRBV11-3 to TRBJ2-1, with 12 bases lining up with TRBD2. Trimming cost V 1 base and J 3 bases; bases outside gene matches: 4. The CDR3 sequence is 17 residues long. Per the germline V gene, CDR1 is SGHNT and CDR2 is YENEEA. The CDR3 DNA follows: TGTGCCAGCAGCTTAGTTTCTAGCGGGGGGGGCTACAATGAGCAGTTCTTC. Translation: CASSLVSSGGGYNEQFF.

The CDR3 loop is CASSRKFENTEAFF. The CDR3 nucleotides read TGTGCCAGCTCCCGAAAGTTTGAAAACACTGAAGCTTTCTTT. This sequence joins TRBV18 and TRBJ1-1; D is undetermined. Trimming stripped 6 bases from V and 2 bases from J, with 13 bases between. The CDR3 covers 14 residues. Germline V lookup: CDR1 KGHSH, CDR2 LQKENI.

This clone was observed a handful of times. The V and J genes are TRBV11-2 and TRBJ2-7, with 9 bases matching TRBD2. V shed 1 base and J 4 bases; nucleotides not matched to a gene: 5. The CDR3 is 15 residues long. The germline CDR1 and CDR2 sequences are SGHAT and FQNNGV. CDR3 amino acids: CASSLVAGGRYEQYF. CDR3 in DNA: TGTGCCAGCAGCTTAGTGGCGGGAGGGCGGTACGAGCAGTACTTC.

The CDR3 DNA is TGTGCCATCAGTGACACCACGGAGACCCAGTACTTC. Protein sequence: CAISDTTETQYF. The J gene is TRBJ2-5, the V gene TRBV10-3; D remains unclear. The CDR3 runs 12 residues. CDR1 and CDR2 from the germline V gene are ENHRY and SYGVKD. Trimming left V 3 bases short and J 5 bases short, with 7 bases between.